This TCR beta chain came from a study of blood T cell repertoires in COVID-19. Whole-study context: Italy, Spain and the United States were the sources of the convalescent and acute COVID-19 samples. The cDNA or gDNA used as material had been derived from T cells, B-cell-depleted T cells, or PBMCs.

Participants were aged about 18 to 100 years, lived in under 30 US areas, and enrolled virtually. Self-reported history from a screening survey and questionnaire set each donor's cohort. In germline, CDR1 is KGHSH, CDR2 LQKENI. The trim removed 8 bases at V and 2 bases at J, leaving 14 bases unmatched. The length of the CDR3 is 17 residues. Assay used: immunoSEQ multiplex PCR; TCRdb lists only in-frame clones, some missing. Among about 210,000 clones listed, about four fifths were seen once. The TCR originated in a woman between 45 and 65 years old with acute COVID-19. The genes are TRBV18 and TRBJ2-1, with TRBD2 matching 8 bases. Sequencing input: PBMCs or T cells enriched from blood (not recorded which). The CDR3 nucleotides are TGTGCCAGCCGATCGGTACGGGGGGGGCCCCCCTACAATGAGCAGTTCTTC. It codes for CASRSVRGGPPYNEQFF.